Listed below are T cell receptor beta chains from one sample, sequenced in a study of shared clonotypes between healthy human individuals. Libraries were prepared by immunoSEQ multiplex PCR; TCRdb keeps only in-frame clonotypes and omits some of them. The repertoire holds roughly 700,000 clones, with around 74% as singletons. Sequencing used memory CD4+ T cells sorted from blood. These receptors were obtained from a young woman in good health. Each CDR3 is given with its conserved first and last residue. D genes are given only for firm matches. A row's size may be missing; if present it is once, few, many or a size class.

abundance: -
d_gene: -
v_gene: TRBV6-5
j_gene: TRBJ2-3
CDR3aa: CASQVGNTDTQYF
CDR3nt: TGTGCCAGTCAAGTGGGAAACACAGATACGCAGTATTTT

abundance: -
d_gene: -
v_gene: TRBV5-1
j_gene: TRBJ2-7
CDR3aa: CASSDSYEQYF
CDR3nt: TGCGCCAGCAGCGATTCCTACGAGCAGTACTTC

abundance: few
d_gene: -
v_gene: TRBV19
j_gene: TRBJ1-2
CDR3aa: CASSIVGLYGYTF
CDR3nt: TGTGCCAGTAGTATAGTCGGATTATATGGCTACACCTTC

abundance: -
d_gene: -
v_gene: TRBV18
j_gene: TRBJ2-5
CDR3aa: CASSPGNKETQYF
CDR3nt: TGTGCCAGCTCACCAGGAAACAAAGAGACCCAGTACTTC

abundance: -
d_gene: TRBD1
v_gene: TRBV25-1
j_gene: TRBJ2-5
CDR3aa: CASTTVRDRETQYF
CDR3nt: TGTGCCAGCACGACGGTCCGGGACAGAGAGACCCAGTACTTC

abundance: few
d_gene: -
v_gene: TRBV7-2
j_gene: TRBJ2-5
CDR3aa: CASSPGWETETQYF
CDR3nt: TGTGCCAGCAGCCCAGGCTGGGAAACGGAGACCCAGTACTTC

abundance: -
d_gene: -
v_gene: TRBV28
j_gene: TRBJ2-7
CDR3aa: CASSLPPGDGRDGYEQYF
CDR3nt: TGTGCCAGCAGTTTACCTCCCGGGGACGGACGGGATGGCTACGAGCAGTACTTC

abundance: -
d_gene: -
v_gene: TRBV28
j_gene: TRBJ1-4
CDR3aa: CASSLRPNEKLFF
CDR3nt: TGTGCCAGCAGTTTACGTCCCAATGAAAAACTGTTTTTT

abundance: few
d_gene: TRBD2
v_gene: TRBV27
j_gene: TRBJ2-3
CDR3aa: CASSPRTSGTSTDTQYF
CDR3nt: TGTGCCAGCAGTCCCAGGACTAGCGGGACTAGCACAGATACGCAGTATTTT

abundance: -
d_gene: -
v_gene: TRBV4-2
j_gene: TRBJ1-1
CDR3aa: CASSQPSGEGTEAFF
CDR3nt: TGTGCCAGCAGCCAACCCTCAGGGGAGGGCACTGAAGCTTTCTTT

abundance: -
d_gene: -
v_gene: TRBV2
j_gene: TRBJ1-1
CDR3aa: CASSEAQGGNTEAFF
CDR3nt: TGTGCCAGCAGTGAAGCACAAGGCGGGAACACTGAAGCTTTCTTT

abundance: -
d_gene: -
v_gene: TRBV2
j_gene: TRBJ2-2
CDR3aa: CASSDIGLGGELFF
CDR3nt: TGTGCCAGCAGTGATATAGGATTGGGCGGGGAGCTGTTTTTT

abundance: -
d_gene: -
v_gene: TRBV27
j_gene: TRBJ2-4
CDR3aa: CASSLYGPPGNIQYF
CDR3nt: TGTGCCAGCAGTTTATATGGCCCCCCGGGCAACATTCAGTACTTC

abundance: -
d_gene: -
v_gene: TRBV7-2
j_gene: TRBJ1-1
CDR3aa: CASSLEVVNTEAFF
CDR3nt: TGTGCCAGCAGCTTAGAGGTCGTGAACACTGAAGCTTTCTTT

abundance: -
d_gene: -
v_gene: TRBV25-1
j_gene: TRBJ2-5
CDR3aa: CASSASLGLGRETQYF
CDR3nt: TGTGCCAGCAGTGCTTCCCTGGGGTTGGGGCGAGAGACCCAGTACTTC

abundance: -
d_gene: TRBD1
v_gene: TRBV5-4
j_gene: TRBJ2-7
CDR3aa: CATSPNRDREREQYF
CDR3nt: TGTGCCACCAGCCCCAACCGGGACAGGGAGCGGGAGCAGTACTTC

abundance: -
d_gene: TRBD2
v_gene: TRBV7-2
j_gene: TRBJ2-1
CDR3aa: CASSFTSGPWNEQFF
CDR3nt: TGTGCCAGCAGCTTTACTAGCGGGCCGTGGAATGAGCAGTTCTTC

abundance: -
d_gene: -
v_gene: TRBV2
j_gene: TRBJ2-1
CDR3aa: CASSETRLGVHEQFF
CDR3nt: TGTGCCAGCAGTGAAACCAGATTGGGGGTCCATGAGCAGTTCTTC

abundance: -
d_gene: -
v_gene: TRBV5-1
j_gene: TRBJ2-1
CDR3aa: CASSLAAGAYNEQFF
CDR3nt: TGCGCCAGCAGCTTGGCGGCAGGGGCCTACAATGAGCAGTTCTTC

abundance: few
d_gene: -
v_gene: TRBV7-3
j_gene: TRBJ2-7
CDR3aa: CASSPGESYEQYF
CDR3nt: TGTGCCAGCAGCCCCGGGGAGTCCTACGAGCAGTACTTC

abundance: -
d_gene: TRBD2
v_gene: TRBV5-4
j_gene: TRBJ2-5
CDR3aa: CASSPSGRETQYF
CDR3nt: TGTGCCAGCAGCCCTAGCGGGAGAGAGACCCAGTACTTC

abundance: few
d_gene: TRBD1
v_gene: TRBV19
j_gene: TRBJ2-1
CDR3aa: CASNSPRDRGRGGEQFF
CDR3nt: TGTGCCAGTAACTCGCCCCGCGACAGGGGGCGTGGTGGTGAGCAGTTCTTC

abundance: once
d_gene: -
v_gene: TRBV5-1
j_gene: TRBJ2-3
CDR3aa: CASRDPGITDTQYF
CDR3nt: TGCGCCAGCAGGGACCCAGGAATCACAGATACGCAGTATTTT